The 26 T cell receptor beta chains below come from one sample, sequenced in a study of graft-versus-host responses after intestinal transplantation. The authors plated roughly 200,000 CFSE-labeled responder cells with roughly 200,000 irradiated, violet-dye-labeled stimulator cells. Clones were sequenced by immunoSEQ multiplex PCR, and TCRdb holds only the in-frame ones, with some missing. The sample holds approximately 13,000 clones, approximately 36% seen once. The sequencing here drew on alloreactive CD8+ T cells from a mixed lymphocyte reaction culture, taken before intestinal transplant. Subset given: CFSE-low proliferating T cells sorted from roughly six-day pre-transplant mixed lymphocyte reaction (GvH or HvG direction). These receptors were taken from a human patient who received an intestinal transplant.

The chain couples TRBV29-1 to TRBJ1-1, with TRBD1 matching 10 bases. This CDR3 spans 13 amino acids. Losses at the gene ends were 6 bases for V and 3 bases for J; bases not matched to a gene: 4. Per the germline V gene, CDR1 is SQVTM and CDR2 is ANQGSEA. The CDR3 protein is CSVRGTGDTEAFF. DNA of the CDR3: TGCAGCGTCCGCGGGACAGGGGACACTGAAGCTTTCTTT.

By proportion, this clone is medium-sized (0.01 to 0.1%). The chain combines TRBV5-1 with TRBJ1-2, with D perhaps TRBD1 (5 bases). Germline values: CDR1 SGHRS, CDR2 YFSETQ. The CDR3 runs to 16 residues. Deletions cut 4 bases from V and 8 bases from J, with 24 bases between. The CDR3 loop is CASSRQISRQRQGYTF. The CDR3 nucleotides are TGCGCCAGCAGCCGCCAAATTTCCAGACAGAGACAGGGCTACACCTTC.

The V call is TRBV6-1, the J call TRBJ2-1; D might be TRBD2 (6 bases). This CDR3 comprises 14 residues. With 7 bases removed from V and 6 bases from J, the gap between germline ends came to 16 bases. Germline-derived CDR1 and CDR2 are MNHNS and SASEGT. CDR3 residues: CASNKPGLSNEQFF. As DNA, the CDR3 is TGTGCCAGCAATAAACCGGGACTTTCCAATGAGCAGTTCTTC.

V gene TRBV19 combines with J gene TRBJ2-1, with unresolved D. V gave up 3 bases and J gave up 0 bases, with 9 bases separating them. Germline CDR1 and CDR2: LNHDA and SQIVND (reference sequence). The CDR3 sequence is 15 residues long. The DNA for the CDR3 is TGTGCCAGTAGTATTGGACGGAGCTCCTACAATGAGCAGTTCTTC. Translating gives CASSIGRSSYNEQFF.

V is TRBV4-1 and J is TRBJ1-2; 9 nucleotides agree with TRBD1. There are 16 residues in the CDR3. V gave up 4 bases and J gave up 2 bases; unmatched junction bases: 8. The germline V gene encodes CDR1 MGHRA and CDR2 YSYEKL. The CDR3, as DNA: TGCGCCAGCAGCCCCCTCCCCGGGACAGGGAACTATGGCTACACCTTC. Its protein is CASSPLPGTGNYGYTF.

This chain joins TRBV19 and TRBJ2-1; 7 nucleotides agree with TRBD2. This CDR3 spans 16 amino acids. Germline trimming cut 7 bases from V and 6 bases from J; bases unmatched to any gene: 15. Germline CDR1 and CDR2: LNHDA and SQIVND (reference sequence). As DNA, the CDR3 is TGTGCCAGTACCCCCGAAGGGCTAGCGGCGAGCAATGAGCAGTTCTTC. Protein: CASTPEGLAASNEQFF.

Within the sample, this clone is medium-sized. J is TRBJ1-1 and V is TRBV2; no firm D call. Germline CDR1 SNHLY, CDR2 FYNNEI. The V end lost 0 bases, the J end lost 5 bases, and 13 bases lay between the germline ends. There are 15 residues in the CDR3. The CDR3 DNA is TGTGCCAGCAGTGAAGCCTGGGCCTATGAGACTGAAGCTTTCTTT. Encoded protein: CASSEAWAYETEAFF.

The rearrangement uses TRBV4-1 and TRBJ2-5; maybe TRBD1 (5 bases). V was cut by 4 bases and J by 5 bases, with 11 bases left in between. Germline V gives CDR1 MGHRA, CDR2 YSYEKL. The CDR3 is 13 residues long. The CDR3 bases are TGCGCCAGCAGCCCCAAGGGGTGGGAGACCCAGTACTTC. Protein product: CASSPKGWETQYF.

The chain employs TRBV5-5 and TRBJ1-2, with D perhaps TRBD1 (5 bases). The germline V and J ends were trimmed by 4 bases and 4 bases, with 17 bases remaining between them. The CDR3 is 15 residues long. The germline gives CDR1 SGHKS, CDR2 YYEKEE (reference sequence). DNA of the CDR3: TGTGCCAGCAGCGAACCTGGGACGGCTAGCTATGGCTACACCTTC. It encodes CASSEPGTASYGYTF.

This chain connects TRBV2 to TRBJ2-7; D is possibly TRBD2 (6 bases). V was trimmed by 5 bases and J by 2 bases, leaving 16 bases between them. Germline values: CDR1 SNHLY, CDR2 FYNNEI. CDR3 size: 15 residues. CDR3 coding DNA: TGTGCCAGCAGTAACGGACTAATAACTCCCTACGAGCAGTACTTC. Protein sequence: CASSNGLITPYEQYF.

The CDR3 DNA reads TGTGCCAGTAGTGCAGGGGGGCACTACGAGCAGTACTTC. This codes for CASSAGGHYEQYF. This sequence joins TRBV19 and TRBJ2-7; possible D gene TRBD1, 7 bases. This CDR3 has 13 amino acids. With 5 bases removed from V and 3 bases from J, the gap between germline ends came to 11 bases. Germline CDR1 and CDR2: LNHDA and SQIVND (reference sequence).

This clone has a handful of counts. The CDR3 loop reads CASSPGPLVGSPLHF. The DNA for the CDR3 is TGTGCCAGTAGTCCCGGCCCGTTAGTAGGTTCACCCCTCCACTTT. V and J are TRBV19 and TRBJ1-6; D unresolved. Trimming left V 5 bases short and J 9 bases short, with 17 bases between. Looked up from germline, CDR1 is LNHDA and CDR2 is SQIVND (reference sequence). The CDR3 length is 15 residues.

V usage is TRBV23-1 and J usage is TRBJ1-5; TRBD1 is a possible D gene (5 bases). TRBV23-1 is given ORF status, its function remaining uncertain. V lost 2 bases to trimming and J lost 11 bases, with 25 bases between them. The CDR3 is 17 amino acids. CDR3 bases: TGCGCCAGCAGTCAAGGCACCGGGACGGGTCTTCGATCGGCCCAGCATTTT. Protein: CASSQGTGTGLRSAQHF.

This clone has just a few counts. The V call is TRBV27, the J call TRBJ2-1; 9 positions match TRBD2. The CDR3 has 15 residues. The germline gives CDR1 MNHEY, CDR2 SMNVEV (reference sequence). V lost 2 bases, J lost 4 bases, and 3 bases stayed unmatched. The CDR3 sequence is CASSLRGGDYNEQFF. CDR3 DNA sequence: TGTGCCAGCAGTTTACGCGGGGGGGATTACAATGAGCAGTTCTTC.

The chain combines TRBV6-5 with TRBJ1-5; 11 bases align to TRBD1. The CDR3 consists of 15 residues. Trimming took 5 bases from V and 0 from J; bases not matched to a gene: 0. Looked up from germline, CDR1 is MNHEY and CDR2 is SVGAGI. CDR3 protein: CASSGQGASNQPQHF. In nucleotides, the CDR3 is TGTGCCAGCAGTGGACAGGGGGCTAGCAATCAGCCCCAGCATTTT.

This clone appeared a single time. This chain uses TRBV5-1 with TRBJ2-3; 9 nucleotides match TRBD2. The CDR3 length is 16 residues. Per the germline V gene, CDR1 is SGHRS and CDR2 is YFSETQ. Germline trimming cut 4 bases from V and 1 base from J; bases unmatched to any gene: 7. In nucleotides, the CDR3 is TGCGCCAGCAGCCTGGGGGTAGCGGGGGGCACAGATACGCAGTATTTT. Protein product: CASSLGVAGGTDTQYF.

This chain connects TRBV4-1 to TRBJ2-7; D is uncertain. Germline V gene data show CDR1 as MGHRA and CDR2 as YSYEKL. CDR3 size: 20 residues. Trimming pared 0 bases from V and 2 bases from J, leaving 26 bases between. The CDR3 nucleotides read TGCGCCAGCAGCCAAGATTCGGTTACTCTGGTGGGGTTGAACCCCTACGAGCAGTACTTC. Translating it yields CASSQDSVTLVGLNPYEQYF.

V is TRBV14 and J is TRBJ2-7; TRBD2 might be the D (7 bases). Trimming took 5 bases from V and 2 from J, leaving 25 bases between them. Germline lookup yields CDR1 SGHDN and CDR2 FVKESK. The CDR3 spans 18 residues. Written as DNA, the CDR3 is TGTGCCAGCAGCAACACCGGGGGAAGGAGGGGGGGCCCCTACGAGCAGTACTTC. Protein product: CASSNTGGRRGGPYEQYF.

This sequence joins TRBV7-9 and TRBJ2-2; 7 nucleotides agree with TRBD2. The CDR3 consists of 17 residues. Germline loops: CDR1 SEHNR, CDR2 FQNEAQ (reference sequence). The V and J ends lost 0 bases and 5 bases, in that order; junction bases with no gene match: 9. The chain's CDR3 is CASSLALQRGWTGELFF. DNA for the CDR3: TGTGCCAGCAGCTTAGCGTTACAGCGGGGCTGGACCGGGGAGCTGTTTTTT.

The rearrangement links TRBV9 to TRBJ2-1; the D gene is possibly TRBD2 (6 bases). The CDR3 is 15 residues long. Deletions cut 5 bases from V and 3 bases from J, with 15 bases between. Germline V gene data show CDR1 as SGDLS and CDR2 as YYNGEE. DNA for the CDR3: TGTGCCAGCAGTGCCCTCGGGACTTACTACAATGAGCAGTTCTTC. It translates to CASSALGTYYNEQFF.

The chain joins TRBV4-1 to TRBJ2-1, with 12 bases that match TRBD2. Germline-derived CDR1 and CDR2 are MGHRA and YSYEKL. The CDR3 has 20 amino acids. V trimming: 2 bases; J trimming: 0 bases; junction bases outside the gene matches: 11. The CDR3 bases are TGCGCCAGCAGCCAATTAGCCTGGACTAGCGGGGTGGGCTCCTACAATGAGCAGTTCTTC. Its translation is CASSQLAWTSGVGSYNEQFF.

This clone has only a few counts. The rearrangement joins TRBV5-6 to TRBJ2-7, with D possibly TRBD1 on 6 matching bases. Germline CDR1 reads SGHDT; CDR2 reads YYEEEE. V was trimmed by 5 bases and J by 6 bases, leaving 12 bases between them. CDR3 length equals 12 residues. CDR3 sequence (DNA): TGTGCCAGCAGTTATCTAGGGGGCGAGCAGTACTTC. Protein sequence: CASSYLGGEQYF.

This clone was counted once. The gene calls are TRBV29-1 and TRBJ2-3, with 8 bases that match TRBD2. The CDR3 length is 13 residues. Per the germline V gene, CDR1 is SQVTM and CDR2 is ANQGSEA. Trimming at V came to 6 bases and at J to 0 bases, leaving 2 bases not matched to a gene. The CDR3 sequence: CSVLADSTDTQYF. DNA for the CDR3: TGCAGCGTACTAGCGGACAGCACAGATACGCAGTATTTT.

This chain links TRBV5-6 with TRBJ1-1; possible D gene TRBD1, 5 bases. CDR3 length: 19 amino acids. V dropped 4 bases and J dropped 4 bases, with 29 bases sitting between them. The germline V gene has CDR1 SGHDT and CDR2 YYEEEE. CDR3 in DNA: TGTGCCAGCAGCCTTAATAGGGGCAGCGGTTTTTTTTGGGGCACTGAAGCTTTCTTT. It yields the protein CASSLNRGSGFFWGTEAFF. The full variable domain, in which reference TRBV5-6 and TRBJ1-1 provide the parts outside the CDR3, is DAGVTQSPTHLIKTRGQQVTLRCSPKSGHDTVSWYQQALGQGPQFIFQYYEEEERQRGNFPDRFSGHQFPNYSSELNVNALLLGDSALYLCASSLNRGSGFFWGTEAFFGQGTRLTVV.

This chain uses TRBV5-4 with TRBJ1-1; D unclear. Trimming removed 4 bases at V and 0 bases at J, with 1 base between. Looked up from germline, CDR1 is SGHNT and CDR2 is YYREEE (reference sequence). The CDR3 contains 11 residues. The CDR3 here is CASSLNTEAFF. Written as DNA, the CDR3 is TGTGCCAGCAGCCTGAACACTGAAGCTTTCTTT.

The chain is built from TRBV30 and TRBJ2-3, with D tentatively TRBD2 (5 bases). The ends were cut back, 3 bases at V and 3 bases at J, with 10 bases in the middle. The CDR3 loop spans 13 amino acids. Germline CDR1 and CDR2: GTSNPN and SVGIG (reference sequence). The CDR3 nucleotides are TGTGCCTGGAGGGCCGGACTTACAGATACGCAGTATTTT. Amino acid sequence: CAWRAGLTDTQYF.